This TCR beta chain was captured in a study of T cells in Graves' hyperthyroidism and ophthalmopathy. This clonotype was picked up many times. The CDR3 regions of TCR beta were amplified from RNA transcripts. The HTBI set primed first-round TCR CDR3 RT-PCR. MiXCR, run by TCRdb on the multiplex PCR reads, gives a single entry per CDR3 protein. The sample gives around 620,000 distinct CDR3 sequences, about 17% of which show up once; 3.8% is in the top ten. The source of this sequence is a woman aged 30 to 39 with Graves' hyperthyroidism. Sequenced: blood.

CDR3 DNA sequence: TGTGCCGGGGGAGGGACATACACTGAAGCTTTCTTT. It yields the protein CAGGGTYTEAFF. The genes are TRBV2 and TRBJ1-1; TRBD1 is a possible D gene (6 bases). Per the germline V gene, CDR1 is SNHLY and CDR2 is FYNNEI. This CDR3 is built from 12 residues. With 11 bases removed from V and 3 bases from J, the gap between germline ends came to 13 bases.